This passage covers 10 T cell receptor beta chains from one sample sequenced in a study of breast tumors, draining lymph nodes, adjacent tissues. TCRdb reanalysed the multiplex PCR reads using MiXCR and keeps one entry per CDR3 protein. The table includes 180,000 or so distinct CDR3 sequences, roughly a third detected once. Samples came from axillary lymph nodes draining the breast cancer. Sample: axillary lymph node tissue. The receptors come from a female donor with breast cancer. Some clones in this sample may be carry-over from other donors' samples.

Of note for this clonotype: A junction end diverges from the germline sequence, so it may reflect a read error. The chain recombines TRBV29-1 with TRBJ2-1; tentatively, D is TRBD2 (5 bases). The germline CDR1 and CDR2 sequences are SQVTM and ANQGSEA. CDR3 length: 13 amino acids. CDR3 protein: CSVPLGSYNGQFF. For the CDR3, the DNA is TGCAGCGTCCCACTAGGGTCCTACAATGGGCAGTTCTTC.

This clonotype was seen at least ten times. Relative to the germline gene, one junction end is altered; a read error may explain this. The CDR3 DNA sequence: TGCAGTGCTAGCGATGGCCCAATCCTCTTC. It is translated as CSASDGPILF. The chain employs TRBV20-1 and TRBJ2-1; D is uncertain. There are 10 residues in the CDR3. The V gene's germline CDR1 is DFQATT and CDR2 SNEGSKA (reference sequence).

Concerning this clonotype itself: With a much larger clone just one base away, this may be a read error. The chain recombines TRBV6-4 with TRBJ2-3, with D unresolved. The V gene lost 5 bases and the J gene lost 4 bases, with 13 bases spanning the gap. Germline CDR1 and CDR2: MRHNA and SNTAGT. The CDR3 contains 14 residues. The CDR3 bases are TGTGCCAGCAGTCACGAAAGGTATTCAGATACGCAGTATTTT. This gives the protein CASSHERYSDTQYF.

This clonotype was seen at least ten times. The genes are TRBV5-5 and TRBJ2-7; TRBD1 or TRBD2 may be the D gene (5 bases each). The CDR3 contains 14 residues. V dropped 2 bases and J dropped 3 bases, with 12 bases sitting between them. Germline V lookup: CDR1 SGHKS, CDR2 YYEKEE (reference sequence). As DNA, the CDR3 is TGTGCCAGCAGCTTTGGGGGAGTGAACTACGAGCAGTACTTC. This sequence encodes CASSFGGVNYEQYF.

This clonotype was found many times. V is TRBV9 and J is TRBJ1-3; tentative D call: TRBD1 (5 bases). Per germline, CDR1 SGDLS and CDR2 YYNGEE. V lost 1 base and J lost 0, with 8 bases in between. The CDR3 covers 15 residues. The CDR3 DNA sequence: TGTGCCAGCAGCGTACAGGGTATCTCTGGAAACACCATATATTTT. This encodes CASSVQGISGNTIYF.

This clonotype was recorded at least ten times. The chain employs TRBV19 and TRBJ2-7; TRBD1 might be the D (6 bases). Germline lookup yields CDR1 LNHDA and CDR2 SQIVND (reference sequence). This CDR3 contains 16 residues. Trimming left V 0 bases short and J 3 bases short, with 15 bases between. CDR3 in DNA: TGTGCCAGTAGTATAGATGGGGCAGGGGCCATCTACGAGCAGTACTTC. Translation: CASSIDGAGAIYEQYF.

Of note for this clonotype: One end of the junction varies from germline; a read error may be responsible. CDR3 bases: TGCGCCGGCAGTTTGACCGGGACTAGCGGGGGCGAGACCCAGTACTTC. This gives the protein CAGSLTGTSGGETQYF. The rearrangement uses TRBV4-3 and TRBJ2-5; TRBD2 aligns across 14 bases. CDR3 length equals 16 residues. From germline, CDR1 is LGHNA and CDR2 YSLEER.

In its sample, this clonotype was seen many times. This chain joins TRBV28 and TRBJ2-7, with D possibly called TRBD1 or TRBD2 (5 bases each). The CDR3 has 15 residues. V was cut by 5 bases and J by 0 bases, with 14 bases left in between. CDR1 is MDHEN, CDR2 SYDVKM, per germline. CDR3 coding DNA: TGTGCCAGCAGTGAAATCCGGGACGCCTCCTACGAGCAGTACTTC. It translates to CASSEIRDASYEQYF.

The chain joins TRBV13 to TRBJ2-7, with unresolved D. In germline, CDR1 is PRHDT, CDR2 FYEKMQ (reference sequence). V dropped 8 bases and J dropped 3 bases, with 17 bases sitting between them. There are 14 residues in the CDR3. The CDR3: CASGSRRMLYEQYF. The CDR3 coding sequence is TGTGCCAGCGGCTCGCGACGGATGCTCTACGAGCAGTACTTC.

This clonotype was seen ten or more times. The genes are TRBV6-1 and TRBJ1-4; D perhaps matches TRBD1 (5 bases). V was trimmed by 3 bases and J by 8 bases, leaving 19 bases between them. Per the germline V gene, CDR1 is MNHNS and CDR2 is SASEGT. The CDR3 sequence is 16 residues long. In DNA form, the CDR3 reads TGTGCCAGCAGTGATACTAGGAGGGGAAGCGGAGAAAAACTGTTTTTT. Residues: CASSDTRRGSGEKLFF.